Listed below are T cell receptor beta chains from one sample, sequenced in a study of Ad26.COV2.S vaccination and SARS-CoV-2 variants. Only in-frame clones appear in the TCRdb table, and some are missing; sequencing was by immunoSEQ multiplex PCR. The data contain some 270,000 clones, about 83% of them singletons. The sequenced sample was peripheral blood, obtained in a trial of Ad26.COV2.S vaccine versus placebo. The receptors were gathered from a person aged 18 to 59 who received the Ad26.COV2.S COVID-19 vaccine or a placebo. Both conserved end residues are part of each CDR3. The D gene is left open where the match is weak. The size of a clone is reported for some rows only, either as once, few or many, or as a class for expanded clones.

d_call	v_call	j_call	clone_size	cdr3_nt	cdr3_aa
TRBD2	TRBV7-2	TRBJ2-7	.	TGTGCCAGCAGCCCGACTAGCGGGGGGTACTACGAGCAGTACTTC	CASSPTSGGYYEQYF
.	TRBV4-1	TRBJ1-3	.	TGCGCCAGCAGTTACAGGGACACCATATATTTT	CASSYRDTIYF
.	TRBV30	TRBJ1-5	.	TGTGCCTGGAGTATTAGTACGAGGGATCAGCCCCAGCATTTT	CAWSISTRDQPQHF
.	TRBV12-3/TRBV12-4	TRBJ2-1	.	TGTGCCAGCAGTCCTCTGTTATCACAGCAGTTCTTC	CASSPLLSQQFF
.	TRBV24-1	TRBJ1-6	.	TGTGCCACCAGTGAACAGGATAATTCACCCCTCCACTTT	CATSEQDNSPLHF
.	TRBV19	TRBJ1-6	.	TGTGCCAGTAGTATTTTTACAGGGAATAATTCACCCCTCCACTTT	CASSIFTGNNSPLHF
TRBD1	TRBV2	TRBJ2-1	once	TGTGCCAGCAGTCGGGACAGGGGGCGATACAATGAGCAGTTCTTC	CASSRDRGRYNEQFF
.	TRBV5-4	TRBJ2-7	.	TGTGCCAGCAGCTTGTATCGGCGCTCCCACCTCGAGCAGTACTTC	CASSLYRRSHLEQYF
.	TRBV5-6	TRBJ2-6	few	TGTGCCAGCAGCTCCTTGGGATTCTCCTCTGGGGCCAACGTCCTGACTTTC	CASSSLGFSSGANVLTF
.	TRBV28	TRBJ1-5	.	TGTGCCAGCAGTTCATTTTTCAGGGTCGGTCAGCCCCAGCATTTT	CASSSFFRVGQPQHF
.	TRBV6-1	TRBJ1-1	.	TGTGCCAGCAGTGAATGGTCAACAGCAGAAGCTTTCTTT	CASSEWSTAEAFF
TRBD1	TRBV5-6	TRBJ1-4	.	TGTGCCAGCAGCTTCAGGGGGCACACTAATGAAAAACTGTTTTTT	CASSFRGHTNEKLFF
TRBD2	TRBV2	TRBJ2-1	.	TGTGCCAGCAGTGAGTGGGCTAGCGGGGGTTGGTTCTTC	CASSEWASGGWFF
.	TRBV7-2	TRBJ2-3	.	TGTGCCAGCAGCTCCTACACAGATACGCAGTATTTT	CASSSYTDTQYF
.	TRBV7-9	TRBJ1-5	.	TGTGCCAGCAGCTCGTCCTTTGACGTTAGCAATCAGCCCCAGCATTTT	CASSSSFDVSNQPQHF
.	TRBV19	TRBJ2-1	.	TGTGCCAGTAGAACCGACAGGCGGGAGCAGTTCTTC	CASRTDRREQFF
.	TRBV12-3/TRBV12-4	TRBJ1-6	.	TGTGCCAGCAGTCCGTGGTCTAATTCACCCCTCCACTTT	CASSPWSNSPLHF
.	TRBV7-2	TRBJ2-2	once	TGTGCCAGCAGCTTTTGGGGGGTGGGGATCGACACCGGGGAGCTGTTTTTT	CASSFWGVGIDTGELFF
TRBD2	TRBV19	TRBJ2-7	.	TGTGCCAGTAGTCTCGGAGCGGGGGGGGCCTACGAGCAGTACTTC	CASSLGAGGAYEQYF
.	TRBV19	TRBJ1-2	.	TGTGCCAGTAGTCTTTCTGTGTGGCAGAGCTACTATGGCTACACCTTC	CASSLSVWQSYYGYTF
.	TRBV4-2	TRBJ2-2	.	TGTGCCAGCAGCCGGGACGGCACCGGGGAGCTGTTTTTT	CASSRDGTGELFF
.	TRBV23-1	TRBJ2-3	.	TGCGCCAGCATCAACTTACACTCAGGGTGGGGCACAGATACGCAGTATTTT	CASINLHSGWGTDTQYF
.	TRBV5-1	TRBJ1-1	.	TGCGCCAGCAGCCCAGTGACAGAGAACACTGAAGCTTTCTTT	CASSPVTENTEAFF
.	TRBV5-1	TRBJ2-3	.	TGCGCCAGTTTGGGACAGGCCGGGGGGACAGATACGCAGTATTTT	CASLGQAGGTDTQYF
.	TRBV6-5	TRBJ1-2	.	TGTGCCAGCAGTTACTCGTCCGATGGGCTGGGTGGCTACACCTTC	CASSYSSDGLGGYTF
TRBD1	TRBV30	TRBJ1-3	.	TGTGCCTGGAGCTTGGGACAGGGAGAAAACACCATATATTTT	CAWSLGQGENTIYF
.	TRBV19	TRBJ1-1	.	TGTGCCAGTAGTATAAATCTGGGGGTAAGGGTTACTGAAGCTTTCTTT	CASSINLGVRVTEAFF
.	TRBV7-9	TRBJ1-1	.	TGTGCCAACAACACGGCGGGGAACACTGAAGCTTTCTTT	CANNTAGNTEAFF
.	TRBV29-1	TRBJ1-1	.	TGCAGCGTTGAGGATCAGGTAAACACTGAAGCTTTCTTT	CSVEDQVNTEAFF
.	TRBV27	TRBJ2-5	.	TGTGCCAGCAGTCCTCTGGGGCCCCCTGGTTGGACCCAGTACTTC	CASSPLGPPGWTQYF
TRBD2	TRBV18	TRBJ2-7	.	TGTGCCAGCTCACCACCGGTTCCTAGCGGGGGTCCGTACTTC	CASSPPVPSGGPYF
.	TRBV19	TRBJ2-1	.	TGTGCCAGTAGTATTGGGGCAATCGTGGATGAGCAGTTCTTC	CASSIGAIVDEQFF
.	TRBV3-1/TRBV3-2	TRBJ1-2	.	TGTGCCAGCAGCCCCCAGCCGACAGGTGGTGGCTATGGCTACACCTTC	CASSPQPTGGGYGYTF
.	TRBV7-9	TRBJ1-1	.	TGTGCCAGCAGCCCCCGAGGGAACACTGAAGCTTTCTTT	CASSPRGNTEAFF
.	TRBV7-9	TRBJ2-2	.	TGTGCCAGCAGCTTAGGAGGTAGTTTTGCAGACACCGGGGAGCTGTTTTTT	CASSLGGSFADTGELFF
.	TRBV7-2	TRBJ1-2	.	TGTGCCAGCAGCCAAGAACGGCACTATGGCTACACCTTC	CASSQERHYGYTF
.	TRBV2	TRBJ2-7	.	TGTGCCAGCAGTGAGAAATACGAGCAGTACTTC	CASSEKYEQYF
.	TRBV15	TRBJ2-2	.	TGTGCCACCAGCAGGAAGTTTATACGGGAATGGAACACCGGGGAGCTGTTTTTT	CATSRKFIREWNTGELFF
.	TRBV28	TRBJ2-4	.	TGTGCCAGCAGTTTGGGCACGTTAAACATTCAGTACTTC	CASSLGTLNIQYF
.	TRBV11-2	TRBJ1-1	few	TGTGCCAGCTACTCGTTTATGACGAACACTGAAGCTTTCTTT	CASYSFMTNTEAFF
TRBD1	TRBV13	TRBJ1-2	once	TGTGCCAGCAGCTTAGGGACAGGGGATTATGGCTACACCTTC	CASSLGTGDYGYTF
.	TRBV27	TRBJ2-7	.	TGTGCCAGCAGCCCAAGATCGGGATTCTCCTACGAGCAGTACTTC	CASSPRSGFSYEQYF
TRBD2	TRBV19	TRBJ2-3	.	TGTGCCAGTAGTACGGGACTAGTGATAGAAGATACGCAGTATTTT	CASSTGLVIEDTQYF
.	TRBV4-2	TRBJ2-7	.	TGTGCCAGCAGCCAAGGGGGGGCCCACTACGAGCAGTACTTC	CASSQGGAHYEQYF
.	TRBV5-4	TRBJ1-1	once	TGTGCCAGCATGGTTAAAGGCAGGGACAACACTGAAGCTTTCTTT	CASMVKGRDNTEAFF
TRBD2	TRBV10-3	TRBJ2-2	once	TGTGCCATCAGAGCCGGGACTAGCGGGCCGAACACCGGGGAGCTGTTTTTT	CAIRAGTSGPNTGELFF
.	TRBV30	TRBJ2-1	.	TGTGCCTGGAGTGGGGACCACAATGAGCAGTTCTTC	CAWSGDHNEQFF
.	TRBV7-2	TRBJ2-7	.	TGTGCCAGCAGCTTGATGGTAGGCGAGCAGTACTTC	CASSLMVGEQYF
TRBD1	TRBV6-5	TRBJ2-5	.	TGTGCCAGCAGCCGAGACAGGGGGCGATCGGAGACCCAGTACTTC	CASSRDRGRSETQYF
.	TRBV18	TRBJ1-2	.	TGTGCCAGCTCACCACTCGAGGGATCAGACTATGGCTACACCTTC	CASSPLEGSDYGYTF
.	TRBV11-2	TRBJ2-1	.	TGTGCCAGCAGCTTAGTGGCAGTCCTGAGCGATGAGCAGTTCTTC	CASSLVAVLSDEQFF
.	TRBV30	TRBJ1-6	.	TGTGCCTGGAGTGGTAAGAGGGGTGGGTCACCCCTCCACTTT	CAWSGKRGGSPLHF
.	TRBV5-1	TRBJ2-5	.	TGCGCCAGCAGCTCCGGGACCCTAGGGGAGACCCAGTACTTC	CASSSGTLGETQYF
.	TRBV5-5	TRBJ2-7	once	TGTGCCAGCAGCTTGTCCAACTCCTACGAGCAGTACTTC	CASSLSNSYEQYF
.	TRBV11-3	TRBJ1-3	.	TGTGCCAGCAGCTATGGGGGCAGGGAAAAGAGCACCATATATTTT	CASSYGGREKSTIYF